These 31 T cell receptor beta chains were all obtained from the same sample, sequenced in a study of T cells in Graves' hyperthyroidism and ophthalmopathy. What was amplified from RNA transcripts were TCR beta CDR3 regions. The primer set for the first-round RT-PCR of the TCR CDR3 was HTBI. TCRdb recomputed calls from the multiplex PCR reads with MiXCR, one row per CDR3 protein. The sample lists some 650,000 distinct CDR3 sequences; more than 15% were seen once. The sequenced sample was blood. These receptors were taken from a woman in her thirties or forties with Graves' ophthalmopathy.

V gene TRBV20-1 combines with J gene TRBJ1-5, with 8 bases fitting TRBD1. The germline V gene has CDR1 DFQATT and CDR2 SNEGSKA (reference sequence). The CDR3 runs 16 residues. The V gene end was trimmed by 6 bases and the J gene end by 2 bases; junction bases not matched to a gene: 12. CDR3 DNA sequence: TGCAGTGCCACGGGACAGGCTCCTTGGGGCAATCAGCCCCAGCATTTT. This codes for CSATGQAPWGNQPQHF.

Concerning this clonotype itself: This may arise from a read error, as a much more abundant clone is one base away. The chain recombines TRBV12-3 or TRBV12-4 with TRBJ2-5; a possible D gene is TRBD1 (6 bases). Trimming stripped 3 bases from V and 4 bases from J, with 15 bases between. The CDR3 sequence is 15 residues long. The CDR3 nucleotides read TGTGCCAGCAGTTTGGGGCAGGGGATGGGAGAGACCCAGTACTTC. Translation gives CASSLGQGMGETQYF.

This clonotype was seen many times. J is TRBJ1-1 and V is TRBV4-2; D gene unclear. Between the trimmed V and J ends, which lost 0 bases and 6 bases, there was a span of 20 bases. The CDR3 loop spans 17 amino acids. Germline CDR1 is LGHNA and CDR2 is YNFKEQ. Here the CDR3 reads CASSQDRRGGLAAEAFF. In DNA form, the CDR3 reads TGTGCCAGCAGCCAAGATCGGAGAGGTGGGCTCGCGGCTGAAGCTTTCTTT.

This clonotype has a count of ten or more. The V gene is TRBV30, the J gene TRBJ1-6; D unresolved. V lost 4 bases to trimming and J lost 7 bases, with 11 bases between them. CDR3 length equals 13 residues. Per the germline V gene, CDR1 is GTSNPN and CDR2 is SVGIG (reference sequence). CDR3 in amino acids: CAWNLGGNSPLHF. CDR3 nucleotides: TGTGCCTGGAACCTGGGAGGGAATTCACCCCTCCACTTT.

This clonotype was recorded many times. This chain joins TRBV3-1 and TRBJ1-1, with no clear D. CDR1 LGHDT and CDR2 YNNKEL come from the germline V gene (reference sequence). The CDR3 loop spans 14 amino acids. V lost 4 bases, J lost 4 bases, and 13 bases lay in between. CDR3 sequence reads: CASSLRGRSTEAFF. CDR3 nucleotides: TGTGCCAGCAGCCTCCGGGGTAGGAGCACTGAAGCTTTCTTT.

This clonotype appeared a few times. The chain combines TRBV19 with TRBJ1-5, with TRBD1 as a possible D gene (6 bases). The CDR3 is 16 amino acids. Trimming cost V 2 bases and J 1 base, with 12 bases left between them. The V gene's germline CDR1 is LNHDA and CDR2 SQIVND (reference sequence). The DNA for the CDR3 is TGTGCCAGTAGTATACCAGGGGTTGGAAGCAATCAGCCCCAGCATTTT. Translated, it gives CASSIPGVGSNQPQHF. Together with reference TRBV19 and TRBJ1-5, the CDR3 gives the full variable domain: DGGITQSPKYLFRKEGQNVTLSCEQNLNHDAMYWYRQDPGQGLRLIYYSQIVNDFQKGDIAEGYSVSREKKESFPLTVTSAQKNPTAFYLCASSIPGVGSNQPQHFGDGTRLSIL.

Ten or more counts support this clonotype. The V and J genes are TRBV30 and TRBJ1-6; 8 bases fit TRBD1. Per the germline V gene, CDR1 is GTSNPN and CDR2 is SVGIG (reference sequence). The V segment lost 3 bases and the J segment 10 bases; nucleotides outside the gene matches: 8. There are 14 residues in the CDR3. The CDR3 reads CAWSSGTGGSPLHF. For the CDR3, the DNA is TGTGCCTGGAGCTCCGGGACAGGTGGATCACCCCTCCACTTT.

The chain carries TRBV19 and TRBJ2-1, with 16 bases fitting TRBD2. The CDR3 sequence is 17 residues long. Losses at the gene ends were 6 bases for V and 5 bases for J; bases not matched to a gene: 7. Germline assignment: CDR1 LNHDA and CDR2 SQIVND (reference sequence). The CDR3: CASSPGLAGGLHNEQFF. The CDR3 region has the DNA TGTGCCAGTAGCCCGGGACTAGCGGGGGGGCTTCACAATGAGCAGTTCTTC.

Ten or more counts support this clonotype. V is TRBV11-2 and J is TRBJ2-5; possibly TRBD2 for D (6 bases). V lost 2 bases and J lost 4, with 11 bases in between. Per the germline V gene, CDR1 is SGHAT and CDR2 is FQNNGV. This CDR3 contains 14 residues. The CDR3 protein is CASSLSNGRETQYF. The CDR3 bases are TGTGCCAGCAGCTTATCAAACGGGAGAGAGACCCAGTACTTC.

The chain combines TRBV20-1 with TRBJ2-1; perhaps TRBD1 as D (6 bases). V gave up 6 bases and J gave up 2 bases, with 20 bases separating them. This CDR3 is 16 amino acids long. The V gene's germline CDR1 is DFQATT and CDR2 SNEGSKA (reference sequence). CDR3 nucleotide sequence: TGCAGTGCCAATACAGGGAGAGGCAAGACCTACAATGAGCAGTTCTTC. Amino acid sequence: CSANTGRGKTYNEQFF.

The V call is TRBV20-1, the J call TRBJ2-7; possible D gene TRBD2, 7 bases. Trimming removed 3 bases at V and 4 bases at J, with 16 bases between. Germline V gene lookup returns CDR1 DFQATT and CDR2 SNEGSKA (reference sequence). The CDR3 is 14 residues long. CDR3 loop: CSAREGGAYYEQYF. CDR3 in DNA: TGCAGTGCTAGGGAGGGGGGGGCCTATTACGAGCAGTACTTC.

This clonotype was recorded many times. The V gene is TRBV18, the J gene TRBJ2-3, with D unresolved. CDR3 length: 15 amino acids. The germline V and J ends were trimmed by 2 bases and 0 bases, with 9 bases remaining between them. Looked up from germline, CDR1 is KGHSH and CDR2 is LQKENI. DNA of the CDR3: TGTGCCAGCTCACCAATTGGGCAGAGCACAGATACGCAGTATTTT. Amino acids: CASSPIGQSTDTQYF.

This clonotype was recorded a few times. The chain uses TRBV4-1 and TRBJ2-1; 13 nucleotides agree with TRBD2. In germline, CDR1 is MGHRA, CDR2 YSYEKL. Germline trimming cut 3 bases from V and 7 bases from J; bases unmatched to any gene: 9. The CDR3 totals 17 residues. The CDR3 loop reads CASSQNLLAGGANEQFF. CDR3 in DNA: TGCGCCAGCAGCCAGAACTTACTAGCGGGAGGGGCGAATGAGCAGTTCTTC.

Ten or more counts support this clonotype. The V and J genes are TRBV13 and TRBJ2-5, with D unresolved. Trimming took 0 bases from V and 1 from J, leaving 3 bases between them. CDR3 length: 13 amino acids. Germline loops: CDR1 PRHDT, CDR2 FYEKMQ (reference sequence). The CDR3 loop reads CASSLGVQETQYF. DNA of the CDR3: TGTGCCAGCAGCTTAGGCGTCCAAGAGACCCAGTACTTC. Looking up the rest from reference TRBV13 and TRBJ2-5 gives the full variable domain: AAGVIQSPRHLIKEKRETATLKCYPIPRHDTVYWYQQGPGQDPQFLISFYEKMQSDKGSIPDRFSAQQFSDYHSELNMSSLELGDSALYFCASSLGVQETQYFGPGTRLLVL.

This chain links TRBV3-1 with TRBJ2-7; the D gene is possibly TRBD1 (6 bases). Deletions cut 1 base from V and 6 bases from J, with 10 bases between. Germline CDR1 is LGHDT and CDR2 is YNNKEL (reference sequence). This CDR3 region has 13 residues. The CDR3 bases are TGTGCCAGCAGCCAAGGAGGGGGTAGCGAGCAGTACTTC. Translating gives CASSQGGGSEQYF.

This clonotype has ten or more counts. This sequence joins TRBV30 and TRBJ1-1; 7 bases agree with TRBD1. Germline trimming cut 8 bases from V and 1 base from J; bases unmatched to any gene: 7. CDR3 length: 13 residues. Germline V gene sequence: CDR1 GTSNPN, CDR2 SVGIG (reference sequence). CDR3 region: CALTGTENTEAFF. For the CDR3, the DNA is TGTGCCCTTACCGGGACAGAGAACACTGAAGCTTTCTTT. Full variable domain (remainder filled in from reference TRBV30 and TRBJ1-1): SQTIHQWPATLVQPVGSPLSLECTVEGTSNPNLYWYRQAAGRGLQLLFYSVGIGQISSEVPQNLSASRPQDRQFILSSKKLLLSDSGFYLCALTGTENTEAFFGQGTRLTVV.

This clonotype was counted ten times or more. The rearrangement links TRBV14 to TRBJ2-7; D gene uncertain. The CDR3 is 14 amino acids. The ends were cut back, 4 bases at V and 7 bases at J, with 17 bases in the middle. CDR1 is SGHDN and CDR2 is FVKESK in the germline V gene. The CDR3 DNA reads TGTGCCAGCAGCCCCGTCCGAGGATCTGGAGAGCAGTACTTC. Protein product: CASSPVRGSGEQYF.

This rearrangement joins TRBV11-1 to TRBJ2-1, with 9 bases identical to TRBD2. The CDR3 has 17 amino acids. Trimming at V came to 4 bases and at J to 4 bases, leaving 11 bases not matched to a gene. Germline assignment: CDR1 SGHAT and CDR2 FQDESV (reference sequence). The CDR3 nucleotides read TGTGCCAGCAGCTCAGATTTCCTAGCGGGGTCTTACAATGAGCAGTTCTTC. This translates into CASSSDFLAGSYNEQFF.

This clonotype was seen ten or more times. The V gene is TRBV20-1, the J gene TRBJ1-1; unclear D gene. V dropped 3 bases and J dropped 1 base, with 9 bases sitting between them. The CDR3 loop spans 13 amino acids. Germline CDR1 and CDR2: DFQATT and SNEGSKA (reference sequence). Here the CDR3 DNA reads TGCAGTGCTAGTCGTATTCCGAACACTGAAGCTTTCTTT. This encodes CSASRIPNTEAFF.

This clonotype was counted a few times. V is TRBV30 and J is TRBJ2-3, with D perhaps TRBD1 or TRBD2 (6 bases each). V was cut by 2 bases and J by 7 bases, with 13 bases left in between. The CDR3 covers 13 residues. CDR1 and CDR2 from the germline V gene are GTSNPN and SVGIG (reference sequence). CDR3 sequence reads: CAWSIGGLYTQYF. The CDR3 nucleotides are TGTGCCTGGAGTATTGGGGGGCTGTATACGCAGTATTTT.

This chain joins TRBV24-1 and TRBJ2-1, with a weak D call TRBD1 (6 bases). Germline loops: CDR1 KGHDR, CDR2 SFDVKD. Trimming removed 3 bases at V and 9 bases at J, with 23 bases between. The CDR3 is made up of 17 amino acids. Here the CDR3 DNA reads TGTGCCACCAGTGATCCCTCCAGGGGTGGGGACGTCGGTGAGCAGTTCTTC. Its protein product is CATSDPSRGGDVGEQFF.

The table lists this clonotype with many counts. The chain couples TRBV30 to TRBJ2-7; possible D gene TRBD1, 6 bases. V lost 6 bases and J lost 2, with 14 bases in between. This CDR3 has 13 residues. Per germline, CDR1 GTSNPN and CDR2 SVGIG (reference sequence). This chain's CDR3 is CACRRTDTYEQYF. The CDR3 DNA follows: TGTGCCTGTCGCCGGACAGATACCTACGAGCAGTACTTC. Full variable domain (missing parts from reference TRBV30 and TRBJ2-7): SQTIHQWPATLVQPVGSPLSLECTVEGTSNPNLYWYRQAAGRGLQLLFYSVGIGQISSEVPQNLSASRPQDRQFILSSKKLLLSDSGFYLCACRRTDTYEQYFGPGTRLTVT.

The J gene is TRBJ2-3, the V gene TRBV5-1; 7 nucleotides agree with TRBD1. The CDR3 runs to 14 residues. Germline-derived CDR1 and CDR2 are SGHRS and YFSETQ. V lost 3 bases to trimming and J lost 5 bases; unmatched junction nucleotides: 6. The CDR3 is CASSSGQTEDTQYF. In DNA form, the CDR3 reads TGCGCCAGCAGCTCGGGACAGACGGAAGATACGCAGTATTTT. Using reference TRBV5-1 and TRBJ2-3 for the parts outside the CDR3, the full variable domain is KAGVTQTPRYLIKTRGQQVTLSCSPISGHRSVSWYQQTPGQGLQFLFEYFSETQRNKGNFPGRFSGRQFSNSRSEMNVSTLELGDSALYLCASSSGQTEDTQYFGPGTRLTVL.

A few counts support this clonotype. The germline gene is not matched at one end of the junction; a read error may be the cause. CDR3 protein: CASSYLGGGGTEVFF. DNA for the CDR3: TGTGCCAGCAGTTATTTGGGAGGCGGAGGCACTGAAGTTTTCTTT. V is TRBV6-5 and J is TRBJ1-1; D is unclear. CDR1 is MNHEY and CDR2 is SVGAGI in the germline V gene. The CDR3 totals 15 residues.

The V call is TRBV9, the J call TRBJ1-1; D unclear. The CDR3 has 13 amino acids. V gave up 2 bases and J gave up 6 bases, with 11 bases separating them. The germline gives CDR1 SGDLS, CDR2 YYNGEE. The CDR3 spells CASSVGWASEAFF. In nucleotides, the CDR3 is TGTGCCAGCAGCGTTGGGTGGGCCTCTGAAGCTTTCTTT. Full variable domain (rest looked up from reference TRBV9 and TRBJ1-1): DSGVTQTPKHLITATGQRVTLRCSPRSGDLSVYWYQQSLDQGLQFLIQYYNGEERAKGNILERFSAQQFPDLHSELNLSSLELGDSALYFCASSVGWASEAFFGQGTRLTVV.

Ten or more counts support this clonotype. This rearrangement joins TRBV27 to TRBJ2-5, with 8 nucleotides matching TRBD1. J was trimmed by 3 bases and V by 7 bases; bases with no gene match: 13. The germline gives CDR1 MNHEY, CDR2 SMNVEV (reference sequence). The CDR3 sequence is 16 residues long. Here the CDR3 DNA reads TGTGCCAGCAAGTTGGGGTTAAGGACAGGGAAAGAGACCCAGTACTTC. The encoded protein is CASKLGLRTGKETQYF.

This chain joins TRBV9 and TRBJ1-5; no clear D. Germline V gene data show CDR1 as SGDLS and CDR2 as YYNGEE. The length of the CDR3 is 13 residues. Deletions cut 2 bases from V and 7 bases from J, with 10 bases between. This chain's CDR3 is CASSVGGKQPQHF. The DNA of the CDR3 is TGTGCCAGCAGCGTTGGCGGGAAGCAGCCCCAGCATTTT. The full variable domain, in which reference TRBV9 and TRBJ1-5 provide the parts outside the CDR3, is DSGVTQTPKHLITATGQRVTLRCSPRSGDLSVYWYQQSLDQGLQFLIQYYNGEERAKGNILERFSAQQFPDLHSELNLSSLELGDSALYFCASSVGGKQPQHFGDGTRLSIL.

This clonotype has at least ten counts. The V gene is TRBV2, the J gene TRBJ2-5, with D uncertain. The V gene's germline CDR1 is SNHLY and CDR2 FYNNEI. The CDR3 is 14 residues long. The V gene lost 8 bases and the J gene lost 4 bases, with 17 bases spanning the gap. The CDR3 is CASRSLGYTETQYF. The DNA for the CDR3 is TGTGCCAGCCGATCTCTAGGTTACACAGAGACCCAGTACTTC.

This clonotype was observed at least ten times. This chain uses TRBV7-3 with TRBJ2-1, with 11 bases aligning to TRBD2. The CDR3 covers 16 residues. The V gene end was trimmed by 5 bases and the J gene end by 2 bases; junction bases not matched to a gene: 5. Germline CDR1 SGHTA, CDR2 FQGTGA. CDR3 amino acids: CASSAGLAAPYNEQFF. The CDR3, as DNA: TGTGCCAGCAGCGCGGGACTAGCGGCACCCTACAATGAGCAGTTCTTC.

This clonotype was seen repeatedly, ten times or more. The J gene is TRBJ2-5, the V gene TRBV13, with TRBD2 as a possible D gene (5 bases). Germline V gives CDR1 PRHDT, CDR2 FYEKMQ (reference sequence). The CDR3 is 14 residues long. Trimming took off 0 bases at V and 3 bases at J, with 8 bases between the two ends. The CDR3 region is CASSLGAAEETQYF. DNA for the CDR3: TGTGCCAGCAGCTTAGGAGCGGCCGAAGAGACCCAGTACTTC. Full variable domain (remainder filled in from reference TRBV13 and TRBJ2-5): AAGVIQSPRHLIKEKRETATLKCYPIPRHDTVYWYQQGPGQDPQFLISFYEKMQSDKGSIPDRFSAQQFSDYHSELNMSSLELGDSALYFCASSLGAAEETQYFGPGTRLLVL.

This clonotype was seen at least ten times. The chain uses TRBV7-9 and TRBJ2-7; D gene unclear. V gave up 8 bases and J gave up 2 bases, with 4 bases separating them. Germline V lookup: CDR1 SEHNR, CDR2 FQNEAQ (reference sequence). The CDR3 is made up of 10 amino acids. The CDR3, as DNA: TGTGCCAGCCCCACCTACGAGCAGTACTTC. Translation gives CASPTYEQYF.